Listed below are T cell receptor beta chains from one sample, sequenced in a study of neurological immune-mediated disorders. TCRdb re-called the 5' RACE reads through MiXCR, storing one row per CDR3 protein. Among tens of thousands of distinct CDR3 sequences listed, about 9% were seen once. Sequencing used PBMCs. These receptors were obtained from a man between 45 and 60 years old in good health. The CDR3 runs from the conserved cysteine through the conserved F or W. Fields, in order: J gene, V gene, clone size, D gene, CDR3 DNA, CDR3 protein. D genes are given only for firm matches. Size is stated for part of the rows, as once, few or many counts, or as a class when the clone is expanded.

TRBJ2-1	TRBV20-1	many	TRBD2	TGCAGTGCTAGAGGTGGTAGCGGGAGAAACAATGAGCAGTTCTTC	CSARGGSGRNNEQFF
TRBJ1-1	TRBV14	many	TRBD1	TGTGCCAGCAGCCAAGATGGGACAGATAGTTTGAACACTGAAGCTTTCTTT	CASSQDGTDSLNTEAFF
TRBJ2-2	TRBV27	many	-	TGTGCCAGCAACTTGGACGGTGGGCATCCCGGGGAGCTGTTTTTT	CASNLDGGHPGELFF
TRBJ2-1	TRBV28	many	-	TGTGCCAGCAGTTTAGGCAGGGAACATGAGCAGTTCTTC	CASSLGREHEQFF
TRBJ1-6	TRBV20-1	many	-	TGCAGTGCCCTATTGGGGGGCCAGAATAATTCACCCCTCCACTTT	CSALLGGQNNSPLHF
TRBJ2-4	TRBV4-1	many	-	TGCGCCAGCAGCCAAATACACGGTGACGGAAACATTCAGTACTTC	CASSQIHGDGNIQYF
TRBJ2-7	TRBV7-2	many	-	TGTGCCAGCAGCTACCTGGGAGGGGACACCTACGAGCAGTACTTC	CASSYLGGDTYEQYF
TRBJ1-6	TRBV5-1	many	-	TGCGCCAGCAGCTTGGCAGGGAGGGGTTCACCCCTCCACTTT	CASSLAGRGSPLHF
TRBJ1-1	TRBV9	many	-	TGTGCCAGCAGCGTAGACGGGTTGGGCACTGAAGCTTTCTTT	CASSVDGLGTEAFF
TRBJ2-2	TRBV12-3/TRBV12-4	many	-	TGTGCCAGCAGTTTATATGGTATCGGGACCCAGAACACCGGGGAGCTGTTTTTT	CASSLYGIGTQNTGELFF
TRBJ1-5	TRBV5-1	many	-	TGCGCCAGCAGCTTCTCAGGGGAGGATAAGCCCCAGCATTTT	CASSFSGEDKPQHF
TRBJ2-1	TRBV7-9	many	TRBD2	TGTGCCAGCAGCTTAGACAGGGTTCGGGGGGGTGAGCAGTTCTTC	CASSLDRVRGGEQFF
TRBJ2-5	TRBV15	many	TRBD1	TGTGCCACCAGCCTAGGCCGGGACAGGGTTAAGACCCAGTACTTC	CATSLGRDRVKTQYF
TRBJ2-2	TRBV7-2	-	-	TGTGCCAGCAGCCTATCACCCAGCACCGGGGAGCTGTTTTTT	CASSLSPSTGELFF
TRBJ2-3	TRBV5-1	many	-	TGCGCCAGCAGCTTGGTAGGCGGGACCCGCACAGATACGCAGTATTTT	CASSLVGGTRTDTQYF
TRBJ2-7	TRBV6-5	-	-	TGTGCCAGCACTTCGGGGCGAGACGAGCAGTACTTC	CASTSGRDEQYF
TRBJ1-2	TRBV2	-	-	TGTGCCAGCAGTGAAGCGCAAGGGGTCGGGGGCTACACCTTC	CASSEAQGVGGYTF
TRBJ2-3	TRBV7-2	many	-	TGTGCCAGCAGCTCCGCCGGCCCGAGGGCAGATACGCAGTATTTT	CASSSAGPRADTQYF
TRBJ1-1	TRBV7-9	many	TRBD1	TGTGCCAGCAGCTTACAGGGGGTTGGCACTGAAGCTTTCTTT	CASSLQGVGTEAFF
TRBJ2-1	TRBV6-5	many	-	TGTGCCAGCAGTTACAGCCCCCCAAGATACAATGAGCAGTTCTTC	CASSYSPPRYNEQFF
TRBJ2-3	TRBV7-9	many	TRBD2	TGTGCCAGCAGCTTAGCTACGCTAGCGGGGGGGCTGGCTCCGCAGTATTTT	CASSLATLAGGLAPQYF
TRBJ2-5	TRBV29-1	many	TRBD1	TGCAGCGTTGCAGACAGGGAGGAGACCCAGTACTTC	CSVADREETQYF
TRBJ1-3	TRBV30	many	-	TGTGCCTGGACGGACGGAAACACCATATATTTT	CAWTDGNTIYF
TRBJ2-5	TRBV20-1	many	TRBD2	TGCAGTGCTGGGCTAGCGGGGGTAGAAGAGACCCAGTACTTC	CSAGLAGVEETQYF
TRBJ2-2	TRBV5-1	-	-	TGCGCCAGCAGCTTGGATACGGGTTCCACCGGGGAGCTGTTTTTT	CASSLDTGSTGELFF
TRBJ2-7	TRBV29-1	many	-	TGCAGCGTTTGGGTGGGGGAGCGCGAGCAGTACTTC	CSVWVGEREQYF
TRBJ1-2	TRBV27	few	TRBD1	TGTGCCAGCAGTTCTGACAGGGGCGACTATGGCTACACCTTC	CASSSDRGDYGYTF